Presented here are 28 T cell receptor beta chains from one specimen sequenced in a study of radiotherapy plus CTLA-4 blockade in lung cancer (dated by TCRdb to the late 2010s). Receptor amplification or capture employed the immunoSEQ multiplex PCR assay. The source is immuneACCESS, and TCRdb retained only in-frame sequences with V and J called. Part of the clones is not carried over; for the studies checked, unresolved V genes explain less than half of this, and the remainder is unexplained. The sample table holds tens of thousands of clones, of which roughly 77% were seen once. Roughly 2.4% of the sample belongs to the ten largest clones. The sequencing here drew on peripheral blood, taken from a patient treated with radiotherapy plus ipilimumab. These receptors all stem from a human donor with non-small cell lung cancer whose response to radiotherapy plus ipilimumab could not be evaluated.

This clone was picked up a small number of times. DNA of the CDR3: TGTGCCAGCAGTTACCGGGACAGGGGCCATGGCTACACCTTC. Translated, it gives CASSYRDRGHGYTF. This chain joins TRBV6-5 and TRBJ1-2; 10 bases align to TRBD1. Germline V gene data show CDR1 as MNHEY and CDR2 as SVGAGI. The CDR3 is made up of 14 amino acids. The V and J ends lost 2 bases and 6 bases, in that order; junction bases with no gene match: 3.

The chain employs TRBV27 and TRBJ1-1; D gene uncertain. Trimming left V 6 bases short and J 6 bases short, with 20 bases between. Per germline, CDR1 MNHEY and CDR2 SMNVEV (reference sequence). The CDR3 extends over 15 amino acids. The chain's CDR3 is CASSPGGRVSAEAFF. For the CDR3, the DNA is TGTGCCAGCAGCCCGGGCGGGAGGGTGAGCGCTGAAGCTTTCTTT.

The rearrangement joins TRBV5-1 to TRBJ1-1; 8 bases fit TRBD1. Germline V gene sequence: CDR1 SGHRS, CDR2 YFSETQ. CDR3 length equals 14 residues. The V gene end was trimmed by 6 bases and the J gene end by 1 base; junction bases not matched to a gene: 5. CDR3 amino acids: CASTQGTGNTEAFF. The CDR3 region has the DNA TGCGCCAGCACTCAAGGGACAGGGAACACTGAAGCTTTCTTT.

The genes are TRBV6-1 and TRBJ1-2; D is ambiguous. The V gene lost 4 bases and the J gene lost 8 bases, with 14 bases spanning the gap. Germline CDR1 reads MNHNS; CDR2 reads SASEGT. The CDR3 spans 13 residues. CDR3 in amino acids: CASSALKVEGYTF. CDR3 DNA sequence: TGTGCCAGCAGTGCCTTAAAGGTGGAGGGCTACACCTTC.

The gene calls are TRBV5-1 and TRBJ1-5; no clear D gene. The CDR3 totals 14 residues. From germline, CDR1 is SGHRS and CDR2 YFSETQ. The V end lost 0 bases, the J end lost 2 bases, and 6 bases lay between the germline ends. DNA of the CDR3: TGCGCCAGCAGCTTGGAGTCAGGCAATCAGCCCCAGCATTTT. It translates to CASSLESGNQPQHF.

This chain links TRBV5-1 with TRBJ1-5; perhaps TRBD1 as D (5 bases). This CDR3 has 15 amino acids. The germline V and J ends were trimmed by 5 bases and 3 bases, with 15 bases remaining between them. Germline-derived CDR1 and CDR2 are SGHRS and YFSETQ. CDR3 in amino acids: CASRLSGLINQPQHF. The CDR3 coding sequence is TGCGCCAGCAGGCTTTCGGGACTGATCAATCAGCCCCAGCATTTT.

The rearrangement joins TRBV7-9 to TRBJ1-5, with a tentative D call TRBD1 (6 bases). The CDR3 loop spans 13 amino acids. Trimming left V 5 bases short and J 5 bases short, with 10 bases between. Germline V gene data show CDR1 as SEHNR and CDR2 as FQNEAQ (reference sequence). CDR3 bases: TGTGCCAGCAGCACGGACAGCTATCAGCCCCAGCATTTT. Its translation is CASSTDSYQPQHF.

V gene TRBV18 combines with J gene TRBJ2-7, with 10 bases identical to TRBD2. V gave up 5 bases and J gave up 0 bases; unmatched junction bases: 7. This CDR3 has 16 residues. From germline, CDR1 is KGHSH and CDR2 LQKENI. DNA of the CDR3: TGTGCCAGCTCATCCCTATCTAGCGGGAGCTCCTACGAGCAGTACTTC. Amino acid sequence: CASSSLSSGSSYEQYF.

The chain links TRBV13 to TRBJ2-3; D is uncertain. CDR3 length: 16 amino acids. CDR1 is PRHDT and CDR2 is FYEKMQ in the germline V gene (reference sequence). V lost 2 bases to trimming and J lost 6 bases, with 18 bases between them. The CDR3 region is CASSLSRSSRRDTQYF. CDR3 sequence (DNA): TGTGCCAGCAGCTTATCTCGGAGCTCCCGGCGCGATACGCAGTATTTT. Variable domain in full (rest from reference TRBV13 and TRBJ2-3): AAGVIQSPRHLIKEKRETATLKCYPIPRHDTVYWYQQGPGQDPQFLISFYEKMQSDKGSIPDRFSAQQFSDYHSELNMSSLELGDSALYFCASSLSRSSRRDTQYFGPGTRLTVL.

This sequence joins TRBV7-3 and TRBJ2-3; 11 nucleotides match TRBD1. Germline values: CDR1 SGHTA, CDR2 FQGTGA. V was clipped by 4 bases and J by 5 bases; unmatched bases: 8. The CDR3 has 16 amino acids. In DNA, the CDR3 is TGTGCCAGCAGCTGGGGACAGGGGGGAGTAAGAGATACGCAGTATTTT. Translating gives CASSWGQGGVRDTQYF.

V usage is TRBV7-2 and J usage is TRBJ2-3; D is unclear. The CDR3 contains 15 residues. Germline V gives CDR1 SGHTA, CDR2 FQGNSA. V shed 2 bases and J shed 2 bases, with 11 bases lying between them. The CDR3 spells CASSLSLRSTDTQYF. DNA for the CDR3: TGTGCCAGCAGCTTAAGCCTCCGATCCACAGATACGCAGTATTTT. Based on the CDR3 plus reference TRBV7-2 and TRBJ2-3, the full variable domain is GAGVSQSPSNKVTEKGKDVELRCDPISGHTALYWYRQSLGQGLEFLIYFQGNSAPDKSGLPSDRFSAERTGGSVSTLTIQRTQQEDSAVYLCASSLSLRSTDTQYFGPGTRLTVL.

The rearrangement links TRBV19 to TRBJ1-1; D is unresolved. The germline V gene has CDR1 LNHDA and CDR2 SQIVND (reference sequence). V shed 4 bases and J shed 0 bases, with 6 bases lying between them. The CDR3 totals 13 residues. CDR3 nucleotides: TGTGCCAGTAGTACCCAGATGAACACTGAAGCTTTCTTT. Translated: CASSTQMNTEAFF. Full variable domain (outside the CDR3, taken from reference TRBV19 and TRBJ1-1): DGGITQSPKYLFRKEGQNVTLSCEQNLNHDAMYWYRQDPGQGLRLIYYSQIVNDFQKGDIAEGYSVSREKKESFPLTVTSAQKNPTAFYLCASSTQMNTEAFFGQGTRLTVV.

This clone was seen once. V gene TRBV18 combines with J gene TRBJ2-1; D unresolved. V was cut by 3 bases and J by 7 bases, with 10 bases left in between. This CDR3 is built from 13 residues. Per the germline V gene, CDR1 is KGHSH and CDR2 is LQKENI. CDR3 sequence (DNA): TGTGCCAGCTCACCGGCCCCCTCTAATGAGCAGTTCTTC. It translates to CASSPAPSNEQFF.

The CDR3 sequence is CASSRTGEDEKLFF. CDR3 sequence (DNA): TGTGCCAGCAGTCGGACAGGGGAAGATGAAAAACTGTTTTTT. The chain couples TRBV11-1 to TRBJ1-4, with 9 positions matching TRBD1. This CDR3 contains 14 residues. Germline assignment: CDR1 SGHAT and CDR2 FQDESV (reference sequence). V gave up 6 bases and J gave up 6 bases; unmatched junction bases: 5.

This clone was seen once. This chain connects TRBV30 to TRBJ1-5, with a tentative D call TRBD1 (5 bases). V lost 5 bases, J lost 3 bases, and 11 bases lay in between. This CDR3 comprises 13 residues. Germline loops: CDR1 GTSNPN, CDR2 SVGIG (reference sequence). DNA of the CDR3: TGTGCCTGGGCTAAGACAGTCAATCAGCCCCAGCATTTT. It codes for CAWAKTVNQPQHF.

V usage is TRBV2 and J usage is TRBJ2-7; maybe TRBD1 (5 bases). With 11 bases removed from V and 5 bases from J, the gap between germline ends came to 22 bases. The CDR3 length is 14 residues. Germline V gene data show CDR1 as SNHLY and CDR2 as FYNNEI. The CDR3 nucleotides read TGTGCCGGACACTCAGGGTCCCAATTACACGAGCAGTACTTC. Translating gives CAGHSGSQLHEQYF.

This chain links TRBV6-6 with TRBJ2-3; no definite D call. Germline V gene data show CDR1 as MNHNY and CDR2 as SVGAGI (reference sequence). Deletions cut 8 bases from V and 2 bases from J, with 11 bases between. CDR3 length equals 13 residues. For the CDR3, the DNA is TGTGCCAGCTTGTACAGTTTCACAGATACGCAGTATTTT. Encoded protein: CASLYSFTDTQYF.

This rearrangement joins TRBV4-3 to TRBJ2-3, with a weak D call TRBD2 (6 bases). CDR1 is LGHNA and CDR2 is YSLEER in the germline V gene. The V gene lost 0 bases and the J gene lost 6 bases, with 19 bases spanning the gap. The CDR3 sequence is 17 residues long. Here the CDR3 DNA reads TGCGCCAGCAGCCAAGATTCAAGTAGCGGTGCTCTGGATACGCAGTATTTT. This sequence encodes CASSQDSSSGALDTQYF.

The chain uses TRBV5-1 and TRBJ2-1; 9 bases line up with TRBD2. Germline V lookup: CDR1 SGHRS, CDR2 YFSETQ. The CDR3 is 15 residues long. V shed 7 bases, J shed 2 bases, and the junction held 7 bases outside the gene matches. The DNA of the CDR3 is TGCGCCAGCTTCCCAGCTAGCGGGACCTACAATGAGCAGTTCTTC. Translating gives CASFPASGTYNEQFF.

The chain employs TRBV9 and TRBJ2-3; D uncertain. The CDR3 spans 13 residues. V was cut by 6 bases and J by 2 bases, with 10 bases left in between. Germline loops: CDR1 SGDLS, CDR2 YYNGEE. CDR3 sequence: CASTLGSTDTQYF. DNA of the CDR3: TGTGCCAGCACCCTCGGGTCCACAGATACGCAGTATTTT.

This clone was counted a single time. The rearrangement joins TRBV7-7 to TRBJ2-5; 7 bases map to TRBD1. J was trimmed by 5 bases and V by 6 bases; bases with no gene match: 9. The length of the CDR3 is 14 residues. CDR1 SSHAT and CDR2 FNYEAQ come from the germline V gene (reference sequence). CDR3 sequence (DNA): TGTGCCAGCAGTAAGACAGGGTCGGGGGAGACCCAGTACTTC. This codes for CASSKTGSGETQYF.

This rearrangement joins TRBV19 to TRBJ2-1; TRBD2 matches at 10 bases. The CDR3 contains 15 residues. The junction had 7 bases not matched to a gene; V was cut back by 7 bases and J by 4 bases. Germline V gene data show CDR1 as LNHDA and CDR2 as SQIVND (reference sequence). CDR3: CASKRTSGGYNEQFF. CDR3 nucleotides: TGTGCCAGTAAGAGGACTAGCGGAGGATACAATGAGCAGTTCTTC.

The chain employs TRBV13 and TRBJ2-3; 10 positions agree with TRBD2. Germline V lookup: CDR1 PRHDT, CDR2 FYEKMQ (reference sequence). The CDR3 contains 16 residues. Unmatched junction bases numbered 6, after V lost 3 bases and J lost 3 bases. CDR3 loop: CASSFPSGSGTDTQYF. The CDR3 nucleotides read TGTGCCAGCAGCTTTCCTAGCGGGAGTGGAACAGATACGCAGTATTTT.

This clone was recorded only once. The chain couples TRBV7-2 to TRBJ2-5; 7 bases line up with TRBD1. CDR3 size: 15 residues. In germline, CDR1 is SGHTA, CDR2 FQGNSA. The J segment lost 5 bases and the V segment lost 4 bases, leaving 10 bases of the junction unmatched. The CDR3 coding sequence is TGTGCCAGCAGCTACCAACAGGGGCAGGGGGAGACCCAGTACTTC. Encoded protein: CASSYQQGQGETQYF.

The chain links TRBV28 to TRBJ1-5; no clear D gene. This CDR3 comprises 13 residues. CDR1 and CDR2 (germline): MDHEN, SYDVKM. V was trimmed by 6 bases and J by 5 bases, leaving 11 bases between them. CDR3 bases: TGTGCCAGCAGGAGGATCCCTGATCAGCCCCAGCATTTT. It translates to CASRRIPDQPQHF.

This chain connects TRBV19 to TRBJ2-4, with D perhaps matching TRBD2 (5 bases). Trimming left V 3 bases short and J 1 base short, with 19 bases between. CDR1 and CDR2 from the germline V gene are LNHDA and SQIVND (reference sequence). The CDR3 loop spans 18 amino acids. CDR3 nucleotide sequence: TGTGCCAGTAGTATTCGACAAAACGGGATTCTCGCCAAAAACATTCAGTACTTC. It is translated as CASSIRQNGILAKNIQYF. The full variable domain, its missing parts supplied by reference TRBV19 and TRBJ2-4, is DGGITQSPKYLFRKEGQNVTLSCEQNLNHDAMYWYRQDPGQGLRLIYYSQIVNDFQKGDIAEGYSVSREKKESFPLTVTSAQKNPTAFYLCASSIRQNGILAKNIQYFGAGTRLSVL.

V is TRBV7-9 and J is TRBJ2-5; D is unresolved. CDR3 length: 12 residues. Germline V CDR1 and CDR2: SEHNR, FQNEAQ (reference sequence). Trimming took 5 bases from V and 5 from J, leaving 9 bases between them. Here the CDR3 reads CASSQRMETQYF. The CDR3 DNA reads as TGTGCCAGCAGCCAGAGGATGGAGACCCAGTACTTC.

The chain has TRBV29-1 and TRBJ2-7; TRBD2 matches 8 bases. Looked up from germline, CDR1 is SQVTM and CDR2 is ANQGSEA. Losses at the gene ends were 3 bases for V and 3 bases for J; bases not matched to a gene: 4. CDR3 length equals 13 residues. The CDR3 DNA sequence: TGCAGCGTTGACGACGCGGGGGGCTACGAGCAGTACTTC. This codes for CSVDDAGGYEQYF.